A single sample gave rise to the 11 T cell receptor beta chains below, sequenced in a study of cytomegalovirus exposure and HLA in healthy donors. Vbeta (60) and Jbeta (13) primers were used in the PCR. Repertoires were generated with immunoSEQ multiplex PCR, while TCRdb's copy carries only in-frame clones and drops some. The repertoire consists of about 200,000 clones, with roughly four fifths occurring once and the leading ten covering approximately 2.5%. Sequenced sample: PBMCs. These TCRs come from a woman aged 40 to 50 in good health and CMV-seronegative.

The V and J genes are TRBV27 and TRBJ2-2, with TRBD2 matching 8 bases. The CDR3 runs to 14 residues. V gave up 4 bases and J gave up 5 bases; unmatched junction bases: 3. Germline V lookup: CDR1 MNHEY, CDR2 SMNVEV (reference sequence). This chain's CDR3 is CASSSPGGTGELFF. DNA of the CDR3: TGTGCCAGCAGTTCCCCGGGGGGGACCGGGGAGCTGTTTTTT.

V is TRBV20-1 and J is TRBJ1-4; 9 bases match TRBD1. The V gene end was trimmed by 3 bases and the J gene end by 14 bases; junction bases not matched to a gene: 4. CDR1 DFQATT and CDR2 SNEGSKA come from the germline V gene (reference sequence). This CDR3 region has 11 residues. CDR3 residues: CSARGQGSLFF. In DNA form, the CDR3 reads TGCAGTGCTAGGGGACAGGGTTCTCTGTTTTTT.

CDR3: CASSPKQGKGLAGKGCEQYF. DNA for the CDR3: TGTGCCAGCAGCCCTAAACAGGGGAAGGGACTAGCGGGAAAAGGATGTGAGCAGTACTTC. This chain links TRBV21-1 with TRBJ2-7; TRBD2, as called in the table, went unchecked against the DNA. TRBV21-1 is noted as a pseudogene. The CDR3 spans 20 residues.

This clone showed up just a few times. This chain joins TRBV28 and TRBJ1-2; D unresolved. The CDR3 has 12 amino acids. Germline V gene sequence: CDR1 MDHEN, CDR2 SYDVKM. V shed 4 bases and J shed 0 bases, with 3 bases lying between them. The CDR3 sequence: CASSSTNYGYTF. CDR3 DNA: TGTGCCAGCAGTTCAACTAACTATGGCTACACCTTC.

This clone showed up just a few times. CDR3 sequence reads: CASSLTHGAGVLDEQYF. CDR3 sequence (DNA): TGTGCCAGCAGCCTTACCCATGGAGCGGGAGTACTTGACGAGCAGTACTTC. The chain links TRBV7-9 to TRBJ2-7; 8 bases are a match to TRBD2. The germline V gene encodes CDR1 SEHNR and CDR2 FQNEAQ (reference sequence). Trimming took 5 bases from V and 5 from J; bases not matched to a gene: 17. There are 17 residues in the CDR3.

In its sample, this clone was seen once. The J gene is TRBJ2-3, the V gene TRBV7-9, with D possibly matching TRBD2 (7 bases). The germline V and J ends were trimmed by 3 bases and 0 bases, with 19 bases remaining between them. Germline assignment: CDR1 SEHNR and CDR2 FQNEAQ (reference sequence). The CDR3 is 18 amino acids. CDR3 DNA: TGTGCCAGCAGCTTCTTCCCGGGGGGACACCCGAGCACAGATACGCAGTATTTT. Translation: CASSFFPGGHPSTDTQYF. Full variable domain (rest looked up from reference TRBV7-9 and TRBJ2-3): DTGVSQNPRHKITKRGQNVTFRCDPISEHNRLYWYRQTLGQGPEFLTYFQNEAQLEKSRLLSDRFSAERPKGSFSTLEIQRTEQGDSAMYLCASSFFPGGHPSTDTQYFGPGTRLTVL.

The chain has TRBV28 and TRBJ2-6; D gene ambiguous. V was pared by 4 bases and J by 4 bases, with 8 bases between. There are 14 residues in the CDR3. Germline V gene lookup returns CDR1 MDHEN and CDR2 SYDVKM. The CDR3 DNA sequence: TGTGCCAGCAGTTCCCTAGAGGGGGCCAACGTCCTGACTTTC. It encodes CASSSLEGANVLTF. Using reference TRBV28 and TRBJ2-6 for the parts outside the CDR3, the full variable domain is DVKVTQSSRYLVKRTGEKVFLECVQDMDHENMFWYRQDPGLGLRLIYFSYDVKMKEKGDIPEGYSVSREKKERFSLILESASTNQTSMYLCASSSLEGANVLTFGAGSRLTVL.

This clone was found once. The V call is TRBV11-1, the J call TRBJ2-5; TRBD2 aligns across 11 bases. In germline, CDR1 is SGHAT, CDR2 FQDESV (reference sequence). V gave up 5 bases and J gave up 13 bases; unmatched junction bases: 15. The CDR3 contains 15 residues. The CDR3 loop reads CASSHGTSGGATLYF. The CDR3 DNA is TGTGCCAGCAGCCATGGGACTAGCGGAGGGGCCACGCTGTACTTC.

Details on this clone: Germline is not matched at one junction end, which may reflect a read error. The chain links TRBV5-1 to TRBJ1-1; D is possibly TRBD1 (5 bases). Germline V CDR1 and CDR2: SGHRS, YFSETQ. CDR3 length: 14 residues. CDR3 bases: TGCGCCAGCACCTTGGACATAATGAACACTGAAGCTTTCTTT. Amino acids: CASTLDIMNTEAFF.

The chain recombines TRBV10-1 with TRBJ2-2; D may be TRBD2 (7 bases). The CDR3 totals 16 residues. Germline assignment: CDR1 WNHNN and CDR2 SYGVQD (reference sequence). The V gene lost 3 bases and the J gene lost 2 bases, with 13 bases spanning the gap. The CDR3 is CASSDPAGHNTGELFF. CDR3 in DNA: TGCGCCAGCAGTGACCCAGCGGGACATAACACCGGGGAGCTGTTTTTT.

This rearrangement joins TRBV5-1 to TRBJ1-5, with 8 bases lining up with TRBD1. Germline loops: CDR1 SGHRS, CDR2 YFSETQ. CDR3 length: 15 amino acids. With V trimmed by 4 bases and J by 2 bases, 5 bases remained unmatched. DNA for the CDR3: TGCGCCAGCAGCCGACAGGGGTTGGGCAATCAGCCCCAGCATTTT. As protein: CASSRQGLGNQPQHF.